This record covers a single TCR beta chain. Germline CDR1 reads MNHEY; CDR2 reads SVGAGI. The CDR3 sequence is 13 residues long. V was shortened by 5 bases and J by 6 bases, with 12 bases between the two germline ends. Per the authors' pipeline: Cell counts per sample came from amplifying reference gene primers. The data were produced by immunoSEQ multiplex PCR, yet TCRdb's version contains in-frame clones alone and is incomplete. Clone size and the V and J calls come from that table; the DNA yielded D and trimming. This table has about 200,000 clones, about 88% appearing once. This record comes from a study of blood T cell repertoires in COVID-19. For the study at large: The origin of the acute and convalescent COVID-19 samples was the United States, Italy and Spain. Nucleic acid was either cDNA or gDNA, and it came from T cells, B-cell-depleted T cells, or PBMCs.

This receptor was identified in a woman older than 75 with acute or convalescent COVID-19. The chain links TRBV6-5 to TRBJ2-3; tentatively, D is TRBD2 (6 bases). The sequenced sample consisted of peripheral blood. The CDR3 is CASSPPTRDTQYF. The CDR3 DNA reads TGTGCCAGCAGTCCGCCGACTAGGGATACGCAGTATTTT.